Listed below are T cell receptor beta chains from one sample, sequenced in a study of CD8+CD57+ T cells in acquired aplastic anemia. From the reads, TCRdb called clonotypes with MiXCR, one entry per CDR3 protein. The data hold 400,000 to 500,000 distinct CDR3 sequences, with just under 70% observed a single time. Material for sequencing was sorted CD4+, CD8+, or CD8+CD57+ T cells (not recorded which) from PBMCs. The receptors were gathered from a human donor in good health, serving as a control. Both conserved end residues are trimmed from each CDR3.

v_gene,j_gene,CDR3aa
TRBV7-3,TRBJ2-1,ASSFGLGNEQF
TRBV25-1,TRBJ2-7,ASRGFGPYEQY
TRBV7-7,TRBJ2-2,ASSLAGDHTTGELF
TRBV19,TRBJ1-1,ASSIVLNTEAF
TRBV5-8,TRBJ2-3,ASSLGLKSSQADTQY
TRBV7-2,TRBJ2-7,ASRLPGTGHEQY
TRBV9,TRBJ2-7,ASSPHRQTYEQY
TRBV7-8,TRBJ2-3,ASSFSAGTDSYE
TRBV10-3,TRBJ2-7,AIGGTVDEQY
TRBV12-3/TRBV12-4,TRBJ2-7,ASSLLAGGPLEQY
TRBV19,TRBJ2-1,ASSIIRGGGNEQF
TRBV2,TRBJ1-3,ASKAGTGNTIY
TRBV7-2,TRBJ1-6,AISDLQGTHSPLH
TRBV7-2,TRBJ2-3,ASSSQGGDQPQHQY
TRBV19,TRBJ2-7,ASSPLLAGSSYEQY
TRBV12-3/TRBV12-4,TRBJ1-3,ASKVHTGAGNTIY
TRBV5-5,TRBJ2-1,ASSRQGGETYNEQF
TRBV20-1,TRBJ2-3,SARPGNRGRDTQY
TRBV12-3/TRBV12-4,TRBJ2-3,ASSRVDTQY
TRBV7-8,TRBJ1-5,ASSLGRGGGPQH
TRBV2,TRBJ2-3,ASIDGGIDTQY
TRBV20-1,TRBJ1-2,SADSQGINYGYT
TRBV20-1,TRBJ1-1,SAPGRPAEAF
TRBV20-1,TRBJ1-4,SARHRLSNEKLF
TRBV9,TRBJ2-5,ASSAGQSVETQY
TRBV7-3,TRBJ2-3,ASSQETTFTDTQY
TRBV12-3/TRBV12-4,TRBJ1-2,ASSPRTGGFDYGYT
TRBV5-6,TRBJ1-2,ASSLGRGGPGYGYT
TRBV5-1,TRBJ1-4,ASSPTQDRWNEKLF
TRBV13,TRBJ2-1,ASSILAGVIGPI
TRBV12-5,TRBJ1-1,ASGFELIENTEAF
TRBV7-2,TRBJ2-7,ASSRTGTGVYEQY
TRBV24-1,TRBJ1-2,ATSDRVHYGYT
TRBV12-3/TRBV12-4,TRBJ2-7,ASSRTGGEQY
TRBV7-2,TRBJ2-7,ASSLATRTGYTIQY
TRBV7-2,TRBJ1-5,ASSLGQGDSQH
TRBV12-5,TRBJ2-2,ASGFPTPETGELF
TRBV7-3,TRBJ1-2,ASSFAMGANYDYT
TRBV2,TRBJ1-1,ASSDKRGGVGAF
TRBV7-3,TRBJ2-7,ASSRQVENEQY
TRBV20-1,TRBJ2-6,SAPLRGNVLT
TRBV6-5,TRBJ1-2,ASNRGAGWGYT
TRBV14,TRBJ2-5,ASSQDQVWGQETQY
TRBV30,TRBJ1-1,AWSVRQARTGTF
TRBV27,TRBJ1-1,ASSYGRGQAGGIVEAF
TRBV19,TRBJ1-6,ASAGQGNSPLH
TRBV12-3/TRBV12-4,TRBJ1-2,ASRTGDLANYGYT
TRBV4-1,TRBJ2-7,ANSQVPRPGPSEQY
TRBV7-6,TRBJ2-3,ASSDFNEQLSGP
TRBV5-8,TRBJ1-5,ASSLGRELHPQH
TRBV11-2,TRBJ2-5,ASSSLPAPGQGRETQY
TRBV7-8,TRBJ2-7,ASSWGTSGGSYEQY
TRBV9,TRBJ1-2,ASSVSGTENYGYT
TRBV7-2,TRBJ1-4,ASSLPTVGEKLF
TRBV20-1,TRBJ2-2,SASRTRSTGELF
TRBV7-3,TRBJ1-2,ASSLTTGSSGLT
TRBV20-1,TRBJ2-1,SARDDGGPKLDEQF